This T cell receptor beta chain stems from a study of CD8 T cells in ankylosing spondylitis. Study observations and caveats: Within ankylosing spondylitis blood, a TCR beta motif made up of under 10 highly homologous variants appeared to be characteristic. Within peripheral blood, clones linked to disease were CD8+ and relatively rare. Reported data indicate significant enrichment of disease-linked clones within matched ankylosing spondylitis synovial fluid.

Germline V gene sequence: CDR1 SEHNR, CDR2 FQNEAQ (reference sequence). Trimming removed 1 base at V and 6 bases at J, with 13 bases between. The CDR3 contains 14 residues. Remarks on this clonotype: Its antigen remains unidentified.

Construction of TCR beta libraries was performed using quantitative 5'-RACE with molecular barcodes. Using its own MiXCR run on the 5' RACE reads, TCRdb lists one record per CDR3 protein. The sample has roughly 130,000 distinct CDR3 sequences, roughly 9% seen once. The chain carries TRBV7-9 and TRBJ2-7; TRBD1 is a possible D gene (6 bases). This TCR came from a male donor with ankylosing spondylitis or in good health (not recorded which). The sample comprised blood, either unsorted or a sorted T cell fraction (not recorded which). CDR3 DNA: TGTGCCAGCAGCTTAGTTATAGGACAGAGCGAGCAGTACTTC. It yields the protein CASSLVIGQSEQYF. Drawing the rest from reference TRBV7-9 and TRBJ2-7, the complete variable domain is DTGVSQNPRHKITKRGQNVTFRCDPISEHNRLYWYRQTLGQGPEFLTYFQNEAQLEKSRLLSDRFSAERPKGSFSTLEIQRTEQGDSAMYLCASSLVIGQSEQYFGPGTRLTVT.